The clone carrying this TCR beta chain appeared a few times. Its antigen remains unknown. MiXCR, applied by TCRdb to the 5' RACE reads, yields one record per CDR3 protein. The data hold about 360,000 distinct CDR3 sequences, with approximately 20% observed a single time. Germline values: CDR1 MNHNS, CDR2 SASEGT. Trimming removed 8 bases at V and 5 bases at J, with 13 bases between. This CDR3 is built from 13 residues. The data stem from a study of CD8 T cells in ankylosing spondylitis. Findings of the study overall: Ankylosing spondylitis blood appeared to be characterized by a TCR beta motif of several highly homologous variants. The authors reported significant enrichment of disease-linked clones in matched ankylosing spondylitis synovial fluid.

This sequence originates from a male donor with ankylosing spondylitis or in good health (not recorded which). V usage is TRBV6-1 and J usage is TRBJ1-5, with D possibly matching TRBD1 (5 bases). Source material: blood, either unsorted or a sorted T cell fraction (not recorded which). This CDR3 reads CASGPGLYQPQHF. The CDR3 coding sequence is TGTGCCAGCGGACCGGGACTGTATCAGCCCCAGCATTTT.